The source of this T cell receptor beta chain is a study of shared clonotypes between healthy human individuals. Study results and limitations: In general, naive subsets displayed greater estimated richness than memory subsets did.

Germline V gene data show CDR1 as SGHTA and CDR2 as FQGTGA. Trimming removed 4 bases from V and 0 bases from J, with 13 bases in between. The CDR3 has 16 residues. About this clone: Its antigen is as yet unknown.

Repertoires were generated with immunoSEQ multiplex PCR, while TCRdb's copy carries only in-frame clones and drops some. The repertoire includes roughly 2 million clones, roughly 94% of them detected once, and approximately 0.13% sits in the top ten. The clonotype comes from a man aged 18 to 30 in good health. The chain is built from TRBV7-3 and TRBJ1-3; D gene uncertain. The specimen sequenced was naive CD4+ T cells sorted from blood. Subset described: CD45RA+ positively selected. The CDR3 sequence is CASSSQVGGSGNTIYF. The CDR3 bases are TGTGCCAGCAGCTCTCAAGTGGGAGGCTCTGGAAACACCATATATTTT.